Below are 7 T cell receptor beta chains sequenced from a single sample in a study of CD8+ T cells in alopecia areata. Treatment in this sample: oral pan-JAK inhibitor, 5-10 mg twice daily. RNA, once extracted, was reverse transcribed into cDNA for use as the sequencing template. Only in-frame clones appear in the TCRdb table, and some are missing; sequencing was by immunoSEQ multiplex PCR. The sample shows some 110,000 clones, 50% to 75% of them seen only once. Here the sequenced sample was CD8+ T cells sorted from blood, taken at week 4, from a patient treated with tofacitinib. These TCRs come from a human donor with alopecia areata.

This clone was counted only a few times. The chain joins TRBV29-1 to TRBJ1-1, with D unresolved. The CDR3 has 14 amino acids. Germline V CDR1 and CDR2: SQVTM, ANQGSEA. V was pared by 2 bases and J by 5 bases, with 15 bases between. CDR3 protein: CSVEIRVLMTEAFF. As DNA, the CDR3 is TGCAGCGTTGAAATTCGGGTTTTAATGACTGAAGCTTTCTTT.

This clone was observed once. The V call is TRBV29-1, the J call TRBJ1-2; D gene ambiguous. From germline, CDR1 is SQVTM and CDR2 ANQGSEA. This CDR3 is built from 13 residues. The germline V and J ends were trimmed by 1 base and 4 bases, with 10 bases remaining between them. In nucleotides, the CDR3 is TGCAGCGTTGAAGGGGAGAGCTTCTATGGCTACACCTTC. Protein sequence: CSVEGESFYGYTF.

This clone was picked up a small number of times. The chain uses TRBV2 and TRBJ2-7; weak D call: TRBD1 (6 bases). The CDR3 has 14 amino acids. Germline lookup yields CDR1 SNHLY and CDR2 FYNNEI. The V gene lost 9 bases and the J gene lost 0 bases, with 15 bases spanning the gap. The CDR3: CAREDRLDSYEQYF. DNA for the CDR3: TGTGCCAGGGAAGACAGGTTAGACTCCTACGAGCAGTACTTC.

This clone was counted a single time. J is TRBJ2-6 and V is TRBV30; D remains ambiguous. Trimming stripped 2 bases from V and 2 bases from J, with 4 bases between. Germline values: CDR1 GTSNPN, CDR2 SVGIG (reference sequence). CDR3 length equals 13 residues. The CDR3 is CAWSNPGANVLTF. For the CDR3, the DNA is TGTGCCTGGAGTAATCCTGGGGCCAACGTCCTGACTTTC.

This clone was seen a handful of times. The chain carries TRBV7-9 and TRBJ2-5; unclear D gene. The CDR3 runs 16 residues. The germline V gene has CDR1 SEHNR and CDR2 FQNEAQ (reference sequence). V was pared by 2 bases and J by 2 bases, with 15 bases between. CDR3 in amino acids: CASSLRLGKLQETQYF. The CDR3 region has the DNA TGTGCCAGCAGCTTACGGCTTGGAAAGTTGCAAGAGACCCAGTACTTC. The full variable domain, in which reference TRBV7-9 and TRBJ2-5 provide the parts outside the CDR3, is DTGVSQNPRHKITKRGQNVTFRCDPISEHNRLYWYRQTLGQGPEFLTYFQNEAQLEKSRLLSDRFSAERPKGSFSTLEIQRTEQGDSAMYLCASSLRLGKLQETQYFGPGTRLLVL.

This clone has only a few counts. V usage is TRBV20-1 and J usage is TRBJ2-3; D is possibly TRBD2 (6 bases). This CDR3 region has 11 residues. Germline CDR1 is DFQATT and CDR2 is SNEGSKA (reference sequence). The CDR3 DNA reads TGCAGGCGGGAACGCACAGATACGCAGTATTTT. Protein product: CRRERTDTQYF.

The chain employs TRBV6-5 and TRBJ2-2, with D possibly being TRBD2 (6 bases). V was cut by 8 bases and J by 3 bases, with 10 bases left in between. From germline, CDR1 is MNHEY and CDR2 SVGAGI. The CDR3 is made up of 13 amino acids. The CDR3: CASAPGDTGELFF. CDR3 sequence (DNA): TGTGCCAGCGCCCCGGGGGACACCGGGGAGCTGTTTTTT.